This is a list of T cell receptor beta chains from one sample in a study of T cells in Graves' hyperthyroidism and ophthalmopathy. TCRdb reanalysed the multiplex PCR reads using MiXCR and keeps one entry per CDR3 protein. The sample yields a few hundred thousand distinct CDR3 sequences, approximately 23% seen once. The sequenced sample consisted of blood. These receptors were obtained from a man aged 30 to 39 with Graves' ophthalmopathy. CDR3s leave out the opening cysteine and the closing phenylalanine or tryptophan. D genes are given only for firm matches.

v_gene: TRBV28
d_gene: TRBD1
CDR3aa: ATGTGTAYGYT

v_gene: TRBV5-1
d_gene: .
CDR3aa: ASSLAPGSTDTQY

v_gene: TRBV18
d_gene: TRBD1
CDR3aa: ASRKASTGDEQY

v_gene: TRBV7-2
d_gene: .
CDR3aa: ASSPESEQY

v_gene: TRBV11-2
d_gene: TRBD2
CDR3aa: ASSTIGTSGKTDTQY

v_gene: TRBV15
d_gene: TRBD2
CDR3aa: ATSRDLPSGSTDTQY

v_gene: TRBV18
d_gene: .
CDR3aa: ASSPPGTHNNEQF

v_gene: TRBV12-3/TRBV12-4
d_gene: .
CDR3aa: ASSFLRGSTGELF

v_gene: TRBV12-3/TRBV12-4
d_gene: TRBD2
CDR3aa: ASRRPGLAGSEQF

v_gene: TRBV5-6
d_gene: .
CDR3aa: ASSFLGHSSSNYGYT

v_gene: TRBV5-5
d_gene: .
CDR3aa: ASAGQPDGYNEQF

v_gene: TRBV29-1
d_gene: .
CDR3aa: SVVRTYQAF

v_gene: TRBV9
d_gene: .
CDR3aa: ASSVVPSDTQY

v_gene: TRBV12-3/TRBV12-4
d_gene: .
CDR3aa: ASSFRERGEKLF

v_gene: TRBV29-1
d_gene: TRBD2
CDR3aa: SVTLSGRGTREQY

v_gene: TRBV28
d_gene: TRBD2
CDR3aa: ASRAGAGEQY

v_gene: TRBV20-1
d_gene: .
CDR3aa: SARAGLSNQPQH

v_gene: TRBV9
d_gene: .
CDR3aa: ASSVAPVFEQY

v_gene: TRBV18
d_gene: .
CDR3aa: ASSMSVMNTEAF

v_gene: TRBV24-1
d_gene: TRBD2
CDR3aa: ATSDYGLTSGSSHEQF

v_gene: TRBV7-3
d_gene: .
CDR3aa: ASSRDINTEAF

v_gene: TRBV7-9
d_gene: .
CDR3aa: ASSPRAASYSGANVLT

v_gene: TRBV20-1
d_gene: .
CDR3aa: SAKNGAEFLETQY

v_gene: TRBV6-1
d_gene: TRBD1
CDR3aa: ASNRDITGETEAF

v_gene: TRBV29-1
d_gene: TRBD2
CDR3aa: SALGLADGETQY

v_gene: TRBV11-2
d_gene: .
CDR3aa: ASSPRGTGVSTDTQY